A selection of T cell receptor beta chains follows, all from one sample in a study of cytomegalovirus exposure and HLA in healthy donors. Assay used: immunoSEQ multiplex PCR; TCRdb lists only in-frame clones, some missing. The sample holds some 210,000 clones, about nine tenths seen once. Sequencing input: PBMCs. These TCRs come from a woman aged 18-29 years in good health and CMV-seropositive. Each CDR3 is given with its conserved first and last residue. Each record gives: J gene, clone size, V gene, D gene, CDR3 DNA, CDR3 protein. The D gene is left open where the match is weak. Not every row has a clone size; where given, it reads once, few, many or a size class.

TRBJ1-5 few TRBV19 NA TGTGCCAGTAGTATTCTTGGGTCAGGGGATGAGCCCCAGCATTTT CASSILGSGDEPQHF
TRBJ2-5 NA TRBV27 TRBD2 TGTGCCAGCTTAGCGGGAGTGGGAGAGACCCAGTACTTC CASLAGVGETQYF
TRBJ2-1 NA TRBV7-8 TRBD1 TGTGCCAGCGACCAATCCGGGACAGGCCGCCTAAATGAGCAGTTCTTC CASDQSGTGRLNEQFF
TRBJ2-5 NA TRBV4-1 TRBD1 TGCGCCAGCAGCCAAGCAGGGGGCGTAGAGACCCAGTACTTC CASSQAGGVETQYF
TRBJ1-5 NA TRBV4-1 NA TGCGCCAGCAGCCAAGTCGCCCAGGTAGGGGCCAAGCAGCCCCAGCATTTT CASSQVAQVGAKQPQHF
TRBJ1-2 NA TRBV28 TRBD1 TGTGCCAGCAGGTCGGGACAGGGGTATAGTGGCTACACCTTC CASRSGQGYSGYTF
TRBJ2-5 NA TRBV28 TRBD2 TGTGCCAGCAGAAGGGCGGGGGGGTTAGAGACCCAGTACTTC CASRRAGGLETQYF
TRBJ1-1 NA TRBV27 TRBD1 TGTGCCAGCAGTGGAAGGACAGGGTTCACTGAAGCTTTCTTT CASSGRTGFTEAFF
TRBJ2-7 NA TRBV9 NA TGTGCCAGCAGCCCCCCGGACAGACACGAGCAGTACTTC CASSPPDRHEQYF
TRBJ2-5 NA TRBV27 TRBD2 TGTGCCAGCATCCCTACTACTAGCGGACAAGAGACCCAGTACTTC CASIPTTSGQETQYF
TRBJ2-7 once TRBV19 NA TGTGCCAGTAGTATAGGACAGGTGCACTCCTACGAGCAGTACTTC CASSIGQVHSYEQYF
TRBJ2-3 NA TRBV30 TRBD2 TGTGCCTGGAGACCTAGCGGGAGTTTCGATACGCAGTATTTT CAWRPSGSFDTQYF
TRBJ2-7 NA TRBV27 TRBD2 TGTGCCAGCAGTGAGTACGGGGGGAACTACGAGCAGTACTTC CASSEYGGNYEQYF
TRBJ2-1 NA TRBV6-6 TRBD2 TGTGCCAGCAGCCCCCGGACTAGCGGGAGTAATGAGCAGTTCTTC CASSPRTSGSNEQFF
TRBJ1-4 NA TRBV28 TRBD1 TGTGCCAGCAGTCCGTCGGGACAGGGTCGAAATGAAAAACTGTTTTTT CASSPSGQGRNEKLFF
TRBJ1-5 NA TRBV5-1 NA TGCGCCAGCAGCTTGGGAGATCCCGGTAACAATCAGCCCCAGCATTTT CASSLGDPGNNQPQHF